The following is a T cell receptor beta chain sequence with its context. The data derive from a study of control samples from healthy donors and cancer patients. Sequencing was performed with immunoSEQ multiplex PCR; in TCRdb, only in-frame clones are kept and a portion is missing. Among about 28,000 clones listed, 91% were seen once. Germline CDR1 is MNHNS and CDR2 is SASEGT. V trimming: 3 bases; J trimming: 6 bases; junction bases outside the gene matches: 8. CDR3 length equals 14 residues. Sequenced: PBMCs. The chain links TRBV6-1 to TRBJ2-7; TRBD1 matches at 7 bases. The receptor comes from a man between 45 and 60 years old with lung cancer. The CDR3 here is CASSDDRVRSEQYF. The CDR3 DNA reads TGTGCCAGCAGTGACGACAGGGTGCGTAGCGAGCAGTACTTC.